The 23 T cell receptor beta chains given below trace back to one sample, sequenced in a study of shared clonotypes between healthy human individuals. This table comes from immunoSEQ multiplex PCR, and its TCRdb copy is limited to in-frame clones, with some not included. This table has roughly 520,000 clones, 90% to 96% appearing once. The sequenced sample consisted of naive CD4+ T cells sorted from blood. Subset of the sample: CD45RA+ positively selected. These receptor sequences come from a young woman in good health.

This sequence joins TRBV4-2 and TRBJ2-7; TRBD2 aligns across 12 bases. The CDR3 totals 16 residues. Germline V gene sequence: CDR1 LGHNA, CDR2 YNFKEQ. The V and J ends lost 3 bases and 1 base, in that order; junction bases with no gene match: 4. CDR3 coding DNA: TGTGCCAGCAGCCACCAACTAGCGGGAGGATCCTACGAGCAGTACTTC. Amino acid sequence: CASSHQLAGGSYEQYF.

The chain uses TRBV5-1 and TRBJ2-1; 7 bases map to TRBD2. Germline V gene data show CDR1 as SGHRS and CDR2 as YFSETQ. This CDR3 is built from 15 residues. Germline trimming cut 4 bases from V and 2 bases from J; bases unmatched to any gene: 6. CDR3 amino acids: CASSAREGTYNEQFF. As DNA, the CDR3 is TGCGCCAGCAGCGCGAGGGAGGGGACCTACAATGAGCAGTTCTTC. Full variable domain (missing parts from reference TRBV5-1 and TRBJ2-1): KAGVTQTPRYLIKTRGQQVTLSCSPISGHRSVSWYQQTPGQGLQFLFEYFSETQRNKGNFPGRFSGRQFSNSRSEMNVSTLELGDSALYLCASSAREGTYNEQFFGPGTRLTVL.

The V and J genes are TRBV28 and TRBJ1-1; the D is unclear. Germline V gene data show CDR1 as MDHEN and CDR2 as SYDVKM. V lost 3 bases and J 1 base, leaving 15 bases between the germline ends. The CDR3 is 16 residues long. The CDR3 DNA follows: TGTGCCAGCAGTTTTACTTTCCCCGCCCCGAACACTGAAGCTTTCTTT. This gives the protein CASSFTFPAPNTEAFF.

V is TRBV5-8 and J is TRBJ1-2; 8 nucleotides agree with TRBD1. The germline gives CDR1 SGHTS, CDR2 YDEGEE. The CDR3 extends over 19 amino acids. V trimming: 0 bases; J trimming: 8 bases; junction bases outside the gene matches: 21. CDR3 region: CASSLGLGGTIGQGHGYTF. In DNA form, the CDR3 reads TGTGCCAGCAGCTTGGGCCTGGGAGGAACTATAGGACAGGGCCACGGCTACACCTTC.

The chain is built from TRBV5-6 and TRBJ2-5, with D tentatively TRBD1 or TRBD2 (5 bases each). The J call may be wrong; the DNA end is better matched by TRBJ2-7. The CDR3 length is 11 residues. Per the germline V gene, CDR1 is SGHDT and CDR2 is YYEEEE. CDR3 in amino acids: CASSVGTEQYF. CDR3 nucleotide sequence: TGTGCCAGCAGCGTTGGGACCGAGCAGTACTTC.

The sample holds a few counts of this clone. The V and J genes are TRBV28 and TRBJ1-5, with D possibly being TRBD1 (5 bases). CDR1 and CDR2 from the germline V gene are MDHEN and SYDVKM. The length of the CDR3 is 15 residues. V lost 6 bases and J 6 bases, leaving 18 bases between the germline ends. The CDR3 DNA follows: TGTGCCAGCAGCACTCCGGGCCGGGGGAGTCAGCCCCAGCATTTT. Translation gives CASSTPGRGSQPQHF.

This sequence joins TRBV27 and TRBJ2-1; 11 bases fit TRBD2. Trimming took 5 bases from V and 2 from J; bases not matched to a gene: 11. In germline, CDR1 is MNHEY, CDR2 SMNVEV (reference sequence). The CDR3 runs to 18 residues. CDR3 sequence (DNA): TGTGCCAGCAGTCCGCCCACCCGACTAGCGGGACCCTACAATGAGCAGTTCTTC. It yields the protein CASSPPTRLAGPYNEQFF.

The V gene is TRBV30, the J gene TRBJ2-1, with 8 bases identical to TRBD2. The V gene end was trimmed by 0 bases and the J gene end by 1 base; junction bases not matched to a gene: 20. CDR3 size: 21 residues. Germline CDR1 is GTSNPN and CDR2 is SVGIG (reference sequence). CDR3 in amino acids: CAWSVLRTNPPGGGSYNEQFF. The CDR3 coding sequence is TGTGCCTGGAGTGTACTAAGGACTAACCCGCCCGGGGGGGGTTCCTACAATGAGCAGTTCTTC.

The chain employs TRBV10-2 and TRBJ2-7; D is possibly TRBD1 (5 bases). This CDR3 region has 14 residues. V shed 3 bases and J shed 3 bases, with 12 bases lying between them. CDR1 is WSHSY, CDR2 SAAADI, per germline. The CDR3 nucleotides are TGCGCCAGCAGTGAAGGGGTTTCTGTCTACGAGCAGTACTTC. It codes for CASSEGVSVYEQYF.

The V and J genes are TRBV6-5 and TRBJ2-7; maybe TRBD1 (5 bases). The CDR3 covers 16 residues. The germline V gene has CDR1 MNHEY and CDR2 SVGAGI. The V end lost 4 bases, the J end lost 1 base, and 17 bases lay between the germline ends. The DNA for the CDR3 is TGTGCCAGCAGTTCCGTCTCGGCAGGGAAGTCCTACGAGCAGTACTTC. Amino acids: CASSSVSAGKSYEQYF.

The chain uses TRBV20-1 and TRBJ1-4; D is uncertain. The CDR3 spans 10 residues. V was trimmed by 6 bases and J by 7 bases, leaving 6 bases between them. Germline CDR1 reads DFQATT; CDR2 reads SNEGSKA (reference sequence). In nucleotides, the CDR3 is TGCAGTGCGGAAAGTGAAAAACTGTTTTTT. It codes for CSAESEKLFF.

The J gene is TRBJ2-1, the V gene TRBV11-2; 7 bases align to TRBD2. CDR1 and CDR2 (germline): SGHAT, FQNNGV. There are 14 residues in the CDR3. V was pared by 4 bases and J by 1 base, with 1 base of the junction left unmatched. CDR3 bases: TGTGCCAGCAGCTCTAGCGGATCCTACAATGAGCAGTTCTTC. Translated, it gives CASSSSGSYNEQFF.

V usage is TRBV19 and J usage is TRBJ2-2; D unclear. The V gene lost 6 bases and the J gene lost 0 bases, with 5 bases spanning the gap. The CDR3 contains 13 residues. Germline lookup yields CDR1 LNHDA and CDR2 SQIVND (reference sequence). The CDR3 region has the DNA TGTGCCAGTAGCGTCGCGAACACCGGGGAGCTGTTTTTT. Translation: CASSVANTGELFF.

The chain links TRBV5-1 to TRBJ2-6, with 8 nucleotides matching TRBD1. Germline values: CDR1 SGHRS, CDR2 YFSETQ. The CDR3 spans 17 residues. The V segment lost 5 bases and the J segment 0 bases; nucleotides outside the gene matches: 7. CDR3: CASSAGTGLSGANVLTF. CDR3 nucleotides: TGCGCCAGCAGTGCCGGGACAGGCCTCTCTGGGGCCAACGTCCTGACTTTC.

The chain links TRBV6-5 to TRBJ1-4; 7 bases agree with TRBD1. CDR3 length equals 14 residues. After removal of 5 bases from V and 5 bases from J, the junction contained 5 bases not matched to a gene. The germline gives CDR1 MNHEY, CDR2 SVGAGI. CDR3 amino acids: CASSTGEQNEKLFF. In nucleotides, the CDR3 is TGTGCCAGCAGTACAGGGGAGCAGAATGAAAAACTGTTTTTT.

This clone was counted a single time. The chain carries TRBV4-1 and TRBJ2-5, with D unclear. Germline values: CDR1 MGHRA, CDR2 YSYEKL. The ends were cut back, 1 base at V and 0 bases at J, with 6 bases in the middle. The CDR3 loop spans 14 amino acids. CDR3: CASSQVGNQETQYF. The CDR3 DNA reads as TGCGCCAGCAGCCAAGTAGGTAACCAAGAGACCCAGTACTTC.

The chain uses TRBV4-2 and TRBJ2-2; 10 bases are a match to TRBD2. Germline loops: CDR1 LGHNA, CDR2 YNFKEQ. CDR3 length: 19 residues. The V gene end was trimmed by 2 bases and the J gene end by 0 bases; junction bases not matched to a gene: 9. Here the CDR3 reads CASSQWEGLAASNTGELFF. The CDR3 DNA reads TGTGCCAGCAGCCAATGGGAAGGACTAGCGGCATCGAACACCGGGGAGCTGTTTTTT.

This rearrangement joins TRBV6-5 to TRBJ1-4; weak D call: TRBD1 (5 bases). Trimming cost V 2 bases and J 8 bases, with 6 bases left between them. This CDR3 has 12 residues. CDR1 and CDR2 from the germline V gene are MNHEY and SVGAGI. CDR3 in amino acids: CASSYGAEKLFF. CDR3 in DNA: TGTGCCAGCAGTTACGGGGCCGAAAAACTGTTTTTT.

V and J are TRBV15 and TRBJ2-5; TRBD2 is a possible D gene (5 bases). Germline CDR1 and CDR2: LNHNV and YYDKDF (reference sequence). Trimming removed 1 base from V and 9 bases from J, with 18 bases in between. The CDR3 loop spans 15 amino acids. The CDR3 loop reads CATSRGTPAEMAQYF. The CDR3 bases are TGTGCCACCAGCAGAGGGACTCCCGCGGAGATGGCCCAGTACTTC. The full variable domain, with the rest looked up from reference TRBV15 and TRBJ2-5, is DAMVIQNPRYQVTQFGKPVTLSCSQTLNHNVMYWYQQKSSQAPKLLFHYYDKDFNNEADTPDNFQSRRPNTSFCFLDIRSPGLGDTAMYLCATSRGTPAEMAQYFGPGTRLLVL.

The genes are TRBV10-3 and TRBJ1-5, with 9 positions matching TRBD1. Germline loops: CDR1 ENHRY, CDR2 SYGVKD. V gave up 0 bases and J gave up 4 bases; unmatched junction bases: 1. The length of the CDR3 is 15 residues. The CDR3 loop reads CAISESGTGNQPQHF. DNA of the CDR3: TGTGCCATCAGTGAGTCCGGGACAGGGAATCAGCCCCAGCATTTT.

The chain joins TRBV28 to TRBJ2-7, with a tentative D call TRBD1 (6 bases). V lost 1 base to trimming and J lost 0 bases, with 13 bases between them. This CDR3 comprises 16 residues. Germline loops: CDR1 MDHEN, CDR2 SYDVKM. The chain's CDR3 is CASSLYRQASSYEQYF. DNA for the CDR3: TGTGCCAGCAGTTTATATAGACAGGCAAGCTCCTACGAGCAGTACTTC.

The V gene is TRBV20-1, the J gene TRBJ1-6, with D unresolved. CDR1 is DFQATT and CDR2 is SNEGSKA in the germline V gene (reference sequence). The CDR3 consists of 11 residues. Trimming left V 6 bases short and J 10 bases short, with 10 bases between. This CDR3 is CSAEPGSPLHF. The CDR3 DNA is TGCAGTGCAGAACCCGGCTCACCCCTCCACTTT.

This clone has just one count. The gene calls are TRBV6-6 and TRBJ2-4; 11 nucleotides align to TRBD2. Trimming cost V 6 bases and J 5 bases; bases outside gene matches: 6. The CDR3 spans 15 residues. Germline CDR1 MNHNY, CDR2 SVGAGI (reference sequence). The CDR3 loop is CASSPPGLAENIQYF. The DNA for the CDR3 is TGTGCCAGCAGCCCCCCGGGACTAGCGGAAAACATTCAGTACTTC.